These 30 T cell receptor beta chains originate from one sample sequenced in a study of cytomegalovirus exposure and HLA in healthy donors. A multiplex PCR was run with 60 Vbeta primers and 13 Jbeta primers. Sequenced by immunoSEQ multiplex PCR; TCRdb stores in-frame clones only, minus some. The top ten clones hold roughly 5.8% of a sample with approximately 180,000 clones, around 79% of them seen once. The sample comprised PBMCs. The source is a man between 40 and 49 years old in good health and CMV-seropositive.

The chain recombines TRBV10-3 with TRBJ1-3; TRBD1 agrees at 8 bases. Trimming cost V 4 bases and J 2 bases; bases outside gene matches: 4. CDR3 size: 15 residues. Germline loops: CDR1 ENHRY, CDR2 SYGVKD. For the CDR3, the DNA is TGTGCCATCAGTGGACAGGGGATCCCTGGAAACACCATATATTTT. Its protein product is CAISGQGIPGNTIYF.

This chain joins TRBV19 and TRBJ1-5, with D possibly being TRBD1 (6 bases). V was clipped by 3 bases and J by 4 bases, with 19 bases between them. The CDR3 runs to 17 residues. Germline CDR1 is LNHDA and CDR2 is SQIVND (reference sequence). CDR3 DNA sequence: TGTGCCAGTAGTATCTCTGGTCACAGGGAAAAAAATCAGCCCCAGCATTTT. Translation: CASSISGHREKNQPQHF.

The chain joins TRBV4-2 to TRBJ2-3; 9 nucleotides align to TRBD1. After removal of 4 bases from V and 5 bases from J, the junction contained 4 bases not matched to a gene. The germline CDR1 and CDR2 sequences are LGHNA and YNFKEQ. The CDR3 is 14 residues long. CDR3 bases: TGTGCCAGCAGCCCGGGACAGGGAGGAGATACGCAGTATTTT. This encodes CASSPGQGGDTQYF.

The chain joins TRBV27 to TRBJ1-4, with TRBD1 as a possible D gene (6 bases). V lost 3 bases and J 8 bases, leaving 16 bases between the germline ends. The CDR3 extends over 15 amino acids. Germline CDR1 is MNHEY and CDR2 is SMNVEV (reference sequence). The CDR3 is CASSLAGTYGEKLFF. The CDR3 nucleotides are TGTGCCAGCAGTTTGGCCGGGACATATGGAGAAAAACTGTTTTTT.

This clone showed up just a few times. The chain employs TRBV7-8 and TRBJ2-7; D gene ambiguous. Trimming removed 2 bases at V and 0 bases at J, with 23 bases between. Germline CDR1 is SGHVS and CDR2 is FQNEAQ. The CDR3 spans 19 residues. The CDR3 nucleotides read TGTGCCAGCAGCTTATTCGCCCGGTACGTGGGCATCACCTCCTACGAGCAGTACTTC. It is translated as CASSLFARYVGITSYEQYF.

This clone was seen only a few times. A read error may account for a junction end that differs from germline. This chain connects TRBV18 to TRBJ2-4, with D possibly matching TRBD1 (5 bases). Germline V gene data show CDR1 as KGHSH and CDR2 as LQKENI. This CDR3 contains 14 residues. CDR3 DNA sequence: TGTGCCAGCTCACCTAGGGCCAGGGAAAACAGTCAGTACTTC. It codes for CASSPRARENSQYF.

The chain is built from TRBV12-5 and TRBJ2-3, with 12 bases matching TRBD2. CDR1 and CDR2 (germline): LGHNT, FRNRAP. V gave up 4 bases and J gave up 7 bases; unmatched junction bases: 15. CDR3 length: 18 amino acids. The CDR3 loop reads CASGSPGLAGRGRNTQYF. The CDR3 nucleotides read TGTGCTAGTGGTTCCCCGGGACTAGCGGGTCGGGGCAGAAATACGCAGTATTTT.

The chain is built from TRBV5-8 and TRBJ2-7; TRBD1 matches 7 bases. The J segment lost 6 bases and the V segment lost 9 bases, leaving 27 bases of the junction unmatched. Germline loops: CDR1 SGHTS, CDR2 YDEGEE. CDR3 length equals 18 residues. The CDR3 loop is CATSAFRGQGGIRLEQYF. CDR3 bases: TGTGCCACGAGCGCTTTTCGGGGACAAGGGGGCATCAGACTCGAGCAGTACTTC.

The genes are TRBV1 and TRBJ2-7; the table's D call, TRBD2, has no DNA check behind it. TRBV1 represents a pseudogene. There are 15 residues in the CDR3. The CDR3 reads CTSSQTSGSSYEQYF. CDR3 in DNA: TGCACCAGCAGCCAAACTAGCGGGAGCTCCTACGAGCAGTACTTC.

This chain uses TRBV7-9 with TRBJ1-2; 9 bases are a match to TRBD1. Germline V gives CDR1 SEHNR, CDR2 FQNEAQ (reference sequence). This CDR3 spans 14 amino acids. V shed 5 bases, J shed 6 bases, and the junction held 7 bases outside the gene matches. The CDR3 protein is CASSPGTGNHGYTF. CDR3 bases: TGTGCCAGCAGCCCAGGGACAGGGAATCATGGCTACACCTTC.

The gene calls are TRBV5-1 and TRBJ2-7; TRBD1 aligns across 12 bases. J gave up 5 bases and V 0 bases, and 9 bases lay outside the gene matches. This CDR3 region has 17 residues. CDR1 is SGHRS, CDR2 YFSETQ, per germline. The CDR3 sequence is CASSLDLSGQGADEQYF. The DNA for the CDR3 is TGCGCCAGCAGCTTGGACCTCTCGGGACAGGGGGCCGACGAGCAGTACTTC.

This clone was seen once. This chain joins TRBV5-1 and TRBJ2-5, with 8 bases aligning to TRBD2. CDR3 length: 16 amino acids. Looked up from germline, CDR1 is SGHRS and CDR2 is YFSETQ. The trim removed 6 bases at V and 4 bases at J, leaving 14 bases unmatched. The CDR3 DNA reads as TGCGCCAGCAACGCTTGGGATGAAGCGGGAGTAGAGACCCAGTACTTC. Protein sequence: CASNAWDEAGVETQYF.

A remark on this clone: The junction and the germline gene differ at one end; a read error may be behind it. The chain uses TRBV7-7 and TRBJ2-3; 9 nucleotides match TRBD2. This CDR3 is 15 amino acids long. Germline-derived CDR1 and CDR2 are SSHAT and FNYEAQ (reference sequence). The CDR3 loop is CASSLEASGNFKQYF. The CDR3 DNA follows: TGTGCTAGCAGCTTAGAGGCTAGCGGGAACTTTAAGCAGTATTTT.

The chain carries TRBV9 and TRBJ2-1, with D possibly being TRBD1 (6 bases). Per germline, CDR1 SGDLS and CDR2 YYNGEE. The CDR3 runs 14 residues. V lost 0 bases, J lost 9 bases, and 13 bases lay in between. The CDR3 sequence is CASSVETGSAEQFF. The CDR3 DNA reads as TGTGCCAGCAGCGTAGAGACAGGCTCGGCTGAGCAGTTCTTC.

This clone was counted once. The V gene is TRBV9, the J gene TRBJ2-3; 9 bases agree with TRBD2. In germline, CDR1 is SGDLS, CDR2 YYNGEE. The CDR3 sequence is 16 residues long. Germline trimming cut 7 bases from V and 2 bases from J; bases unmatched to any gene: 11. The CDR3 nucleotides are TGTGCCAGCCCAACCCGCACTAGCGGGTTCACAGATACGCAGTATTTT. Translated: CASPTRTSGFTDTQYF.

The chain couples TRBV7-9 to TRBJ1-1; 7 bases fit TRBD1. In germline, CDR1 is SEHNR, CDR2 FQNEAQ (reference sequence). This CDR3 region has 15 residues. Trimming at V came to 5 bases and at J to 3 bases, leaving 9 bases not matched to a gene. This CDR3 is CASSLGGGFDTEAFF. Written as DNA, the CDR3 is TGTGCCAGCAGCCTCGGAGGGGGCTTTGACACTGAAGCTTTCTTT.

The J gene is TRBJ2-1, the V gene TRBV6-1, with a possible D match to TRBD2 (5 bases). Germline V gene lookup returns CDR1 MNHNS and CDR2 SASEGT. V lost 6 bases and J lost 9, with 15 bases in between. CDR3 length equals 13 residues. CDR3 in amino acids: CASRTNTAAEQFF. For the CDR3, the DNA is TGTGCCAGCAGGACTAACACAGCGGCTGAGCAGTTCTTC.

The chain has TRBV5-4 and TRBJ1-4; 9 nucleotides line up with TRBD1. The CDR3 totals 15 residues. V trimming: 4 bases; J trimming: 4 bases; junction bases outside the gene matches: 5. The germline V gene has CDR1 SGHNT and CDR2 YYREEE (reference sequence). CDR3 coding DNA: TGTGCCAGCAGCATGGACAGGGGCCATAATGAAAAACTGTTTTTT. Amino acids: CASSMDRGHNEKLFF.

The rearrangement uses TRBV11-3 and TRBJ2-7; the D is unclear. The CDR3 totals 13 residues. The V end lost 0 bases, the J end lost 4 bases, and 7 bases lay between the germline ends. Germline-derived CDR1 and CDR2 are SGHNT and YENEEA. CDR3 coding DNA: TGTGCCAGCAGCTTAGACCCCCGGTACGAGCAGTACTTC. It encodes CASSLDPRYEQYF.

This clone was seen just once. V is TRBV29-1 and J is TRBJ1-2; D possibly corresponds to TRBD1 (5 bases). Deletions cut 3 bases from V and 2 bases from J, with 13 bases between. This CDR3 is 14 amino acids long. From germline, CDR1 is SQVTM and CDR2 ANQGSEA. The CDR3 DNA reads as TGCAGCGTTGAGGGGCACCGGTCAAACTATGGCTACACCTTC. Protein: CSVEGHRSNYGYTF.

This chain uses TRBV6-1 with TRBJ2-3, with D maybe TRBD1 (5 bases). This CDR3 is 19 amino acids long. Germline V CDR1 and CDR2: MNHNS, SASEGT. Trimming removed 1 base from V and 2 bases from J, with 22 bases in between. CDR3 in DNA: TGTGCCAGCAGTGAAGAGTCCTCCGGTGACAGCCTTTTCACAGATACGCAGTATTTT. Its translation is CASSEESSGDSLFTDTQYF.

The CDR3 DNA sequence: TGTGCCAGCACACAGCTCTACGAGCAGTACTTC. Translation gives CASTQLYEQYF. The chain links TRBV2 to TRBJ2-7; D not resolved. The CDR3 extends over 11 amino acids. Trimming left V 7 bases short and J 3 bases short, with 7 bases between. In germline, CDR1 is SNHLY, CDR2 FYNNEI. Full variable domain (outside the CDR3, taken from reference TRBV2 and TRBJ2-7): EPEVTQTPSHQVTQMGQEVILRCVPISNHLYFYWYRQILGQKVEFLVSFYNNEISEKSEIFDDQFSVERPDGSNFTLKIRSTKLEDSAMYFCASTQLYEQYFGPGTRLTVT.

The chain carries TRBV6-1 and TRBJ2-2; no clear D gene. The CDR3 is made up of 12 amino acids. Germline assignment: CDR1 MNHNS and CDR2 SASEGT. Trimming shortened V by 7 bases and J by 2 bases, and 5 bases separated the two germline ends. The CDR3 spells CASTSNTGELFF. Written as DNA, the CDR3 is TGTGCCAGCACCTCCAACACCGGGGAGCTGTTTTTT.

V gene TRBV18 combines with J gene TRBJ1-2; 10 bases map to TRBD1. The CDR3 extends over 15 amino acids. Germline V gene sequence: CDR1 KGHSH, CDR2 LQKENI. V trimming: 3 bases; J trimming: 7 bases; junction bases outside the gene matches: 8. The CDR3 nucleotides are TGTGCCAGCTCACCTTACGACAGGGGGCATAGTGGCTACACCTTC. Translation gives CASSPYDRGHSGYTF.

J is TRBJ1-1 and V is TRBV19; weak D call: TRBD1 (6 bases). The V end was cut by 1 base, the J end by 4 bases, with 13 bases between. Germline assignment: CDR1 LNHDA and CDR2 SQIVND (reference sequence). This CDR3 region has 15 residues. CDR3 in DNA: TGTGCCAGTAGTATAGTAGAAGGGGGTTTCACTGAAGCTTTCTTT. Translating it yields CASSIVEGGFTEAFF.

The rearrangement uses TRBV4-1 and TRBJ2-7; 7 bases match TRBD2. With 1 base clipped from V and 5 bases from J, the junction kept 5 bases outside the gene matches. This CDR3 contains 14 residues. Per germline, CDR1 MGHRA and CDR2 YSYEKL. The CDR3 sequence: CASSQGGSADEQYF. The CDR3 nucleotides are TGCGCCAGCAGCCAAGGCGGGAGTGCCGACGAGCAGTACTTC.

This CDR3 reads CASSPLPGLEYSGEQFF. The CDR3 nucleotides read TGTGCCAGCAGCCCTCTTCCGGGACTAGAATACAGTGGTGAGCAGTTCTTC. V is TRBV7-8 and J is TRBJ2-1; 8 positions agree with TRBD2. Trimming cost V 5 bases and J 9 bases; bases outside gene matches: 18. CDR1 and CDR2 (germline): SGHVS, FQNEAQ. This CDR3 has 17 amino acids.

V is TRBV21-1 and J is TRBJ1-5; the listed D gene, TRBD1, was not tested against the DNA. TRBV21-1 is an annotated pseudogene. The CDR3 has 18 amino acids. CDR3 DNA sequence: TGTGCCAGCACCGGAAAGGGGACACGATGGGGTTGGTATCAGCCCCAGCATTTT. Amino acids: CASTGKGTRWGWYQPQHF.

This sequence joins TRBV6-1 and TRBJ2-7; D is undetermined. V was cut by 5 bases and J by 4 bases, with 6 bases left in between. The length of the CDR3 is 11 residues. In germline, CDR1 is MNHNS, CDR2 SASEGT. CDR3 sequence (DNA): TGTGCCAGCAGTAATCGGTACGAGCAGTACTTC. Amino acid sequence: CASSNRYEQYF.

The genes are TRBV5-1 and TRBJ2-1, with TRBD2 matching over 9 bases. The CDR3 has 16 amino acids. J lost 3 bases, V lost 4 bases, and 8 bases had no gene match. The germline gives CDR1 SGHRS, CDR2 YFSETQ. The CDR3 DNA sequence: TGCGCCAGCAGCACCTCCCCTAGCGGGATCTACAATGAGCAGTTCTTC. This gives the protein CASSTSPSGIYNEQFF.